This TCR beta chain was captured in a study of CD4+ T cells in melanoma. Germline V gene lookup returns CDR1 SSHAT and CDR2 FNYEAQ (reference sequence). CDR3 length: 14 amino acids. Data came from immunoSEQ multiplex PCR; TCRdb stores just in-frame clones and leaves some out. The sample has about 140,000 clones, about nine tenths seen once; the top ten hold about 1.5%. In the case of this clone: Relative to the germline gene, one junction end is altered; a read error may explain this.

The J gene is TRBJ2-3, the V gene TRBV7-7; 8 nucleotides match TRBD2. The TCR originated in a human donor with melanoma. The CDR3 is CASSLAGQGDTQYF. CDR3 nucleotides: TGTGCTAGCAGCTTAGCGGGGCAGGGTGATACGCAGTATTTT.